This entry describes one TCR beta chain. This entry is derived from a study of blood T cell repertoires in COVID-19. Germline CDR1 reads SGHDT; CDR2 reads YYEEEE. The V gene end was trimmed by 4 bases and the J gene end by 0 bases; junction bases not matched to a gene: 6. The CDR3 covers 16 residues. Repertoires were generated with immunoSEQ multiplex PCR, while TCRdb's copy carries only in-frame clones and drops some. The repertoire includes some 70,000 clones, about 87% of them detected once, and 6.7% sits in the top ten. This receptor was identified in a woman older than 75 with active COVID-19. This chain connects TRBV5-6 to TRBJ1-4, with 7 bases identical to TRBD1. The specimen was peripheral blood. As DNA, the CDR3 is TGTGCCAGCAGCCCACACGGACAGGCAACTAATGAAAAACTGTTTTTT. This codes for CASSPHGQATNEKLFF.